Sequencing of this T cell receptor (beta chain) was carried out in a study of OX40 agonist ivuxolimab in advanced cancers. Concerning the study at large: Ivuxolimab was a fully human IgG2 agonistic monoclonal antibody targeting the costimulatory receptor OX40 (CD134). The monotherapy dose-escalation portion (N of about 50 patients) of the phase I ivuxolimab trial is reported in the paper. The purpose of peripheral TCRbeta sequencing was to test whether ivuxolimab changed TCR sequence diversity and led to clonal T-cell expansion. Intravenous ivuxolimab was administered to patients every 2 weeks at six dose levels: 0.01, 0.1, 0.3, 1.5, 3 and 10 mg/kg. Patients were allowed to have had prior anti-PD-1, anti-PD-L1 or anti-CTLA-4 therapy, and approximately 39% of the dose-escalation patients had been treated with checkpoint inhibitors. Three dose-escalation patients achieved partial responses, one with hepatocellular carcinoma and two with cutaneous melanoma. A male proportion of 75% to 85% and a mean age of about 60 years, ranging from about 20 to 80, were recorded for the dose-escalation cohort. Among the roughly 50 dose-escalation patients, around 20 had hepatocellular carcinoma, roughly 15 melanoma, 9 renal cell carcinoma and 9 head and neck cancer.

This clone was counted only a few times. Its binding antigen is unknown. Base qualities are not at hand, and no much larger clone is one base apart. To sequence the TCRbeta CDR3 region, genomic DNA was isolated from the sorted cells. The immunoSEQ Assay was used to sequence the TCRbeta CDR3 regions. Here the immuneACCESS table is served through TCRdb, limited to in-frame sequences with V and J called. Missing clones are a known gap in these copies; in checked studies unresolved V genes cover under half, and the rest lacks a known reason. The table for this sample lists roughly 70,000 clones; approximately 88% of them were counted only once. Jointly, the top ten make up approximately 0.5% of the sample. The research as a whole found: After ivuxolimab, CD8+ T cells had more expanded clones than CD4+ T cells on average. The antigen specificity of the clonally expanded peripheral T cells was not determined. At doses of 0.1 to 3.0 mg/kg, clonal expansion of both CD4+ and CD8+ blood T cells was observed from baseline to week 6. Partial responders in the 0.1-3.0 mg/kg groups had among the lowest normalized peripheral clonal expansion, especially among CD8+ T cells. Low levels of normalized T-cell clonal expansion were also seen in some patients who did not respond.

CDR1 and CDR2 are read off the germline V gene (reference sequence) as SEHNR and FQNEAQ. Spanning cysteine to phenylalanine, the CDR3 consists of 15 amino acids. Just CDR3 DNA is preserved here, 45 bases in frame from base 1. The germline ends are 16 bases apart after V is trimmed by 1 base and J by 6 bases. Patients with a history of autoimmune disease or receiving systemic immunosuppression were excluded from the trial. Peripheral blood for TCR sequencing was drawn from every dose cohort at baseline, at cycle 4 day 1 and at cycle 7 day 1. The samples were drawn from a first-in-human, open-label, multicenter phase I dose-escalation trial of ivuxolimab. Adults with locally advanced or metastatic melanoma, renal cell, hepatocellular, or head and neck squamous cell carcinoma were enrolled in the trial. CD4+ and CD8+ T cells were sorted separately from peripheral blood before TCR sequencing.

This clonotype was sampled from an adult with an advanced solid tumor such as melanoma, head and neck, liver or kidney cancer. The rearranged segments are TRBV7-9 and TRBJ2-7, with a weak D call of TRBD2 (6 bases match). Here the sequenced sample was CD4+ or CD8+ T cells sorted from blood, taken in a trial of the OX40 agonist ivuxolimab. The CDR3 in this case is CASSLGVSGRGEQYF. The DNA is TGTGCCAGCAGCTTAGGTGTTTCAGGGCGGGGCGAGCAGTACTTC.